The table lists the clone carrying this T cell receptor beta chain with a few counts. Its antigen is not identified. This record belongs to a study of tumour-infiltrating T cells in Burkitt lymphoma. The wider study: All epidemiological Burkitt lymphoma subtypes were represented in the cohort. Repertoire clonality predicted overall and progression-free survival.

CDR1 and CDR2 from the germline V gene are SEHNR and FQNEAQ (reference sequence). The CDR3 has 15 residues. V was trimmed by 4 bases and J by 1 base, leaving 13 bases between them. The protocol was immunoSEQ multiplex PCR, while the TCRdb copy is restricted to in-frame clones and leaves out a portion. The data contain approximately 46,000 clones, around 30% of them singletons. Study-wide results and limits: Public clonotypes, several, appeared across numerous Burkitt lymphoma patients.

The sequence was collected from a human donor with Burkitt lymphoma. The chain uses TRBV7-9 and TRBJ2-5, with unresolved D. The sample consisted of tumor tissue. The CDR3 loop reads CASSYAGIFQETQYF. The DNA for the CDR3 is TGTGCCAGCAGCTACGCTGGGATCTTCCAAGAGACCCAGTACTTC. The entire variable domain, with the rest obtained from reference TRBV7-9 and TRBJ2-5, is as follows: DTGVSQNPRHKITKRGQNVTFRCDPISEHNRLYWYRQTLGQGPEFLTYFQNEAQLEKSRLLSDRFSAERPKGSFSTLEIQRTEQGDSAMYLCASSYAGIFQETQYFGPGTRLLVL.